The 9 T cell receptor beta chains in this list originate from one sample, sequenced in a study of neurological immune-mediated disorders. Each CDR3 protein gets one entry after TCRdb re-called the 5' RACE reads with MiXCR. This table holds some 76,000 distinct CDR3 sequences, about 3% found once. The sequenced sample was PBMCs. These receptors were obtained from a woman aged 50 to 60 with multiple sclerosis.

This clonotype was counted at least ten times. The chain couples TRBV20-1 to TRBJ1-5; TRBD1 agrees at 7 bases. The CDR3 has 15 residues. The V gene end was trimmed by 6 bases and the J gene end by 0 bases; junction bases not matched to a gene: 8. In germline, CDR1 is DFQATT, CDR2 SNEGSKA (reference sequence). The CDR3 reads CSAAGQVISNQPQHF. The CDR3 coding sequence is TGCAGTGCGGCCGGACAGGTTATTAGCAATCAGCCCCAGCATTTT.

There are many counts of this clonotype. This chain uses TRBV10-3 with TRBJ2-3; a possible D gene is TRBD2 (6 bases). Germline V CDR1 and CDR2: ENHRY, SYGVKD. The V end lost 6 bases, the J end lost 0 bases, and 19 bases lay between the germline ends. The CDR3 totals 17 residues. For the CDR3, the DNA is TGTGCCATCAGGACCTATAGGGAGGCGGCAAGCACAGATACGCAGTATTTT. This sequence encodes CAIRTYREAASTDTQYF.

This clonotype appeared many times. The chain uses TRBV5-8 and TRBJ1-5; 7 bases line up with TRBD1. The CDR3 sequence is 15 residues long. Germline trimming cut 0 bases from V and 9 bases from J; bases unmatched to any gene: 9. CDR1 is SGHTS and CDR2 is YDEGEE in the germline V gene. CDR3 in DNA: TGTGCCAGCAGCTTGGGACAGGGCCCTAAGCGGCCCCAGCATTTT. The encoded protein is CASSLGQGPKRPQHF.

Ten or more counts support this clonotype. This chain joins TRBV4-1 and TRBJ1-2; D is undetermined. The V gene lost 1 base and the J gene lost 4 bases, with 16 bases spanning the gap. The CDR3 loop spans 16 amino acids. The germline CDR1 and CDR2 sequences are MGHRA and YSYEKL. The CDR3: CASSQGGPNRRYGYTF. The DNA of the CDR3 is TGCGCCAGCAGCCAAGGTGGGCCTAATCGCCGCTATGGCTACACCTTC.

This clonotype was seen ten or more times. The chain has TRBV7-9 and TRBJ2-5, with 9 bases aligning to TRBD2. Trimming cost V 3 bases and J 5 bases; bases outside gene matches: 13. The CDR3 is 17 residues long. Germline CDR1 is SEHNR and CDR2 is FQNEAQ (reference sequence). The CDR3 is CASSFPLRGLAGETQYF. In DNA form, the CDR3 reads TGTGCCAGCAGCTTCCCACTCCGTGGGCTAGCGGGGGAGACCCAGTACTTC.

Only a few counts were recorded for this clonotype. A much more abundant neighbour one base away suggests this may be a read error. This chain connects TRBV5-1 to TRBJ1-1; D is unresolved. Per the germline V gene, CDR1 is SGHRS and CDR2 is YFSETQ. The CDR3 extends over 13 amino acids. With 4 bases removed from V and 1 base from J, the gap between germline ends came to 8 bases. The CDR3 DNA reads TGCGCCAGCAGCATCATACCGAACACTGAAGCTTTCTTT. Translated, it gives CASSIIPNTEAFF.

CDR3 bases: TGTGCCAGCAGCGCTTCCGGGACAGCCATCTCTGGAAACACCATATATTTT. This translates into CASSASGTAISGNTIYF. The chain couples TRBV7-2 to TRBJ1-3; 7 nucleotides agree with TRBD1. With 5 bases clipped from V and 0 bases from J, the junction kept 10 bases outside the gene matches. The CDR3 is made up of 17 amino acids. Germline lookup yields CDR1 SGHTA and CDR2 FQGNSA.

This clonotype has at least ten counts. V usage is TRBV12-3 or TRBV12-4 and J usage is TRBJ2-3; TRBD1 matches 11 bases. Losses at the gene ends were 3 bases for V and 6 bases for J; bases not matched to a gene: 8. CDR3 length: 16 residues. CDR3: CASSLDRGPSGDTQYF. In DNA, the CDR3 is TGTGCCAGCAGTTTGGACAGGGGGCCTTCAGGGGATACGCAGTATTTT.

The chain has TRBV11-3 and TRBJ2-2, with D perhaps being TRBD1 or TRBD2 (5 bases each). The germline V and J ends were trimmed by 3 bases and 0 bases, with 17 bases remaining between them. There are 18 residues in the CDR3. The germline V gene encodes CDR1 SGHNT and CDR2 YENEEA. The CDR3 DNA follows: TGTGCCAGCAGCTTTATGTCTTCCGGGGCCGCGAACACCGGGGAGCTGTTTTTT. Amino acid sequence: CASSFMSSGAANTGELFF.